The 8 T cell receptor beta chains given below trace back to one sample, sequenced in a study of post-analysis software for immune sequencing data. Study-level findings and limits: Roughly 5 TRBV segments, including TRBV5-6, TRBV5-1 and TRBV20-1, were more frequent in patients than controls.

No antigen has been identified for these receptors. Sequencing libraries made from TCR beta cDNA carried unique molecular identifiers. One entry per CDR3 protein results from TCRdb running MiXCR on the PCR reads. The repertoire consists of some 800,000 distinct CDR3 sequences, with 46% occurring once and the leading ten covering 4.9%. What was sequenced was blood. The receptors here all came from a girl aged 10 to 17 with multiple sclerosis.

The table lists this clonotype with a few counts. The chain couples TRBV20-1 to TRBJ2-3, with a weak D call TRBD2 (6 bases). Trimming took off 5 bases at V and 13 bases at J, with 16 bases between the two ends. The CDR3 loop spans 11 amino acids. CDR1 is DFQATT, CDR2 SNEGSKA, per germline (reference sequence). The DNA of the CDR3 is TGCAGTGCTCCCGGGACTGCCATTGAGTATTTT. Protein: CSAPGTAIEYF.

The chain uses TRBV5-1 and TRBJ1-1, with D perhaps TRBD1 (6 bases). This CDR3 has 14 amino acids. Germline-derived CDR1 and CDR2 are SGHRS and YFSETQ. V lost 1 base and J 5 bases, leaving 12 bases between the germline ends. The CDR3 is CASSLRQGWTEAFF. CDR3 DNA: TGCGCCAGCAGCTTGAGGCAGGGGTGGACTGAAGCTTTCTTT.

This clonotype was seen a handful of times. In nucleotides, the CDR3 is TGCAGTGCTAACCTCGGAGGCGCCCACGAGCAGTACTTC. This codes for CSANLGGAHEQYF. The V and J genes are TRBV20-1 and TRBJ2-7; TRBD2 is a possible D gene (5 bases). The CDR3 has 13 residues. Looked up from germline, CDR1 is DFQATT and CDR2 is SNEGSKA (reference sequence). Trimming stripped 4 bases from V and 5 bases from J, with 15 bases between.

This clonotype was detected only a few times. V gene TRBV7-8 combines with J gene TRBJ1-1, with 10 bases fitting TRBD1. Germline V gene data show CDR1 as SGHVS and CDR2 as FQNEAQ. The CDR3 contains 16 residues. V gave up 1 base and J gave up 0 bases; unmatched junction bases: 2. The CDR3 bases are TGTGCCAGCAGCTTAGGACAGGGGGCCTTGAACACTGAAGCTTTCTTT. This translates into CASSLGQGALNTEAFF.

In its sample, this clonotype was seen a few times. The CDR3 loop reads CASGLAGWNEQFF. DNA for the CDR3: TGTGCCAGCGGGCTAGCGGGATGGAATGAGCAGTTCTTC. The V gene is TRBV3-1, the J gene TRBJ2-1; TRBD2 aligns across 9 bases. Germline V gives CDR1 LGHDT, CDR2 YNNKEL (reference sequence). V was pared by 8 bases and J by 7 bases, with 6 bases of the junction left unmatched. The CDR3 loop spans 13 amino acids.

This clonotype was recorded a few times. The chain carries TRBV10-3 and TRBJ2-7, with 9 bases fitting TRBD2. This CDR3 is built from 15 residues. With V trimmed by 0 bases and J by 4 bases, 4 bases remained unmatched. Germline V CDR1 and CDR2: ENHRY, SYGVKD. This CDR3 reads CAISESGTSLYEQYF. In nucleotides, the CDR3 is TGTGCCATCAGTGAGTCTGGGACTAGCCTATACGAGCAGTACTTC.

The rearrangement links TRBV6-5 to TRBJ1-2, with 9 bases that match TRBD1. The CDR3 length is 17 residues. Losses at the gene ends were 2 bases for V and 1 base for J; bases not matched to a gene: 8. Germline lookup yields CDR1 MNHEY and CDR2 SVGAGI. For the CDR3, the DNA is TGTGCCAGCAGTTACCTCCCTGGGACAGGGATTAACTATGGCTACACCTTC. Translated, it gives CASSYLPGTGINYGYTF.

The V call is TRBV28, the J call TRBJ2-3, with a weak D call TRBD1 (6 bases). This CDR3 is 16 amino acids long. The V gene's germline CDR1 is MDHEN and CDR2 SYDVKM. V lost 5 bases, J lost 4 bases, and 19 bases lay in between. The CDR3 sequence: CASSEQGGDLADTQYF. The CDR3, as DNA: TGTGCCAGCAGTGAACAAGGGGGAGATCTAGCAGATACGCAGTATTTT. Drawing the rest from reference TRBV28 and TRBJ2-3, the complete variable domain is DVKVTQSSRYLVKRTGEKVFLECVQDMDHENMFWYRQDPGLGLRLIYFSYDVKMKEKGDIPEGYSVSREKKERFSLILESASTNQTSMYLCASSEQGGDLADTQYFGPGTRLTVL.